Detailed here is one T cell receptor (beta chain). Its antigen is unknown. The data were obtained in a study of OX40 agonist ivuxolimab in advanced cancers. Overall study results and limits: Nonresponders, in some cases, also had low normalized T-cell clonal expansion. Individuals who were partial responders at 0.1-3.0 mg/kg had clonal expansion that ranked among the lowest. CD4+ and CD8+ T cells in blood underwent clonal expansion by week 6 at 0.1 to 3.0 mg/kg.

Only in-frame clones appear in the TCRdb table, and some are missing; sequencing was by immunoSEQ multiplex PCR. The data hold 26,000 or so clones, with approximately 88% observed a single time. The CDR3 runs to 14 residues. Germline values: CDR1 SGHVS, CDR2 FQNEAQ. Trimming left V 5 bases short and J 8 bases short, with 18 bases between. Patients were excluded for autoimmune disease history or systemic immunosuppression. The sample was CD4+ or CD8+ T cells sorted from blood, taken in a trial of the OX40 agonist ivuxolimab. The receptor was derived from an adult with an advanced solid tumor such as melanoma, head and neck, liver or kidney cancer. The chain combines TRBV7-8 with TRBJ1-2; TRBD1 might be the D (5 bases). CDR3 sequence reads: CASSGRVSPGGYTF. The CDR3 bases are TGTGCCAGCAGCGGGAGAGTAAGCCCAGGGGGCTACACCTTC.